Following are 32 T cell receptor beta chains from one sample sequenced in a study of blood T cell repertoires in COVID-19. The data were produced by immunoSEQ multiplex PCR, yet TCRdb's version contains in-frame clones alone and is incomplete. Of roughly 270,000 clones in the sample, over 75% were seen once. The source material was peripheral blood. The receptors were gathered from a man aged 50 to 59 with active or convalescent COVID-19.

This chain connects TRBV5-1 to TRBJ2-1; 7 nucleotides line up with TRBD2. V lost 4 bases and J lost 8; bases outside the gene matches: 12. CDR3 length equals 15 residues. The V gene's germline CDR1 is SGHRS and CDR2 YFSETQ. This chain's CDR3 is CASSHLEGGPHEQFF. The DNA for the CDR3 is TGCGCCAGCAGCCACTTGGAGGGAGGGCCACATGAGCAGTTCTTC.

This clone was counted a few times. This rearrangement joins TRBV2 to TRBJ2-7; TRBD2 is a possible D gene (6 bases). CDR1 SNHLY and CDR2 FYNNEI come from the germline V gene. Trimming took off 5 bases at V and 6 bases at J, with 11 bases between the two ends. The CDR3 sequence is 12 residues long. This CDR3 is CASSTEGLEQYF. The CDR3 nucleotides read TGTGCCAGCAGTACGGAGGGTCTCGAGCAGTACTTC.

For this clone: One junction end does not reproduce the germline sequence, and a read error may be involved. The chain combines TRBV18 with TRBJ1-2; TRBD1 aligns across 8 bases. The CDR3 runs to 12 residues. The V gene's germline CDR1 is KGHSH and CDR2 LQKENI. The CDR3 bases are TGTGCCAGCTCACCTCGACAGGGGCAACTTTCCTTC. Translating gives CASSPRQGQLSF.

The chain has TRBV5-6 and TRBJ2-3; weak D call: TRBD2 (6 bases). V shed 3 bases and J shed 6 bases, with 29 bases lying between them. The germline CDR1 and CDR2 sequences are SGHDT and YYEEEE. CDR3 size: 19 residues. CDR3 loop: CASSSGLKRDRPTTDTQYF. The CDR3 DNA follows: TGTGCCAGCAGCTCCGGACTAAAAAGAGACCGCCCCACCACTGATACGCAGTATTTT.

This clone occurred a few times. The rearrangement links TRBV7-6 to TRBJ1-1, with TRBD1 matching over 9 bases. Germline CDR1 SGHVS, CDR2 FNYEAQ. V gave up 0 bases and J gave up 5 bases; unmatched junction bases: 4. CDR3 length: 15 residues. The CDR3 nucleotides read TGTGCCAGCAGCTTAGCCGGACAGGGGTGGACTGAAGCTTTCTTT. It yields the protein CASSLAGQGWTEAFF.

The chain carries TRBV19 and TRBJ2-4; no firm D call. CDR1 is LNHDA, CDR2 SQIVND, per germline (reference sequence). The CDR3 consists of 16 residues. V was cut by 4 bases and J by 0 bases, with 13 bases left in between. The CDR3 spells CASSTPRLLAKNIQYF. CDR3 DNA sequence: TGTGCCAGTAGTACCCCCCGACTGTTAGCCAAAAACATTCAGTACTTC.

This clone was counted a single time. The chain is built from TRBV4-2 and TRBJ2-2, with D perhaps TRBD2 (6 bases). This CDR3 has 16 residues. V was cut by 6 bases and J by 1 base, with 15 bases left in between. Germline assignment: CDR1 LGHNA and CDR2 YNFKEQ. The CDR3 protein is CASRPYGTGNTGELFF. The CDR3 DNA reads as TGTGCCAGCAGACCTTACGGGACTGGGAACACCGGGGAGCTGTTTTTT.

The V call is TRBV28, the J call TRBJ2-3, with TRBD2 matching over 11 bases. Germline CDR1 MDHEN, CDR2 SYDVKM. Trimming removed 7 bases from V and 2 bases from J; junction bases left unmatched: 8. There are 16 residues in the CDR3. In DNA, the CDR3 is TGTGCCAGCACCTCCCGACTAGCGGGACCCACAGATACGCAGTATTTT. It codes for CASTSRLAGPTDTQYF.

Written as DNA, the CDR3 is TGTGCCAGCAGCCCAGGACTCAACACAGATACGCAGTATTTT. Amino acids: CASSPGLNTDTQYF. The genes are TRBV3-1 (or the pseudogene TRBV3-2) and TRBJ2-3, with D possibly being TRBD2 (5 bases). V lost 4 bases and J lost 2, with 10 bases in between. The CDR3 consists of 14 residues. Germline-derived CDR1 and CDR2 are LGHDT and YNNKEL (reference sequence).

V and J are TRBV5-6 and TRBJ2-5; perhaps TRBD2 as D (5 bases). Germline V gene data show CDR1 as SGHDT and CDR2 as YYEEEE. V was shortened by 5 bases and J by 4 bases, with 15 bases between the two germline ends. The CDR3 runs to 14 residues. The CDR3 loop is CASRARQEGETQYF. The CDR3 coding sequence is TGTGCCAGCAGGGCGCGACAAGAGGGAGAGACCCAGTACTTC.

This sequence joins TRBV29-1 and TRBJ2-3, with D possibly being TRBD1 (5 bases). The V gene's germline CDR1 is SQVTM and CDR2 ANQGSEA. CDR3 size: 13 residues. V lost 5 bases, J lost 1 base, and 10 bases lay in between. The CDR3 region is CSVSGARTDTQYF. CDR3 nucleotide sequence: TGCAGCGTTAGTGGGGCCCGCACAGATACGCAGTATTTT.

The genes are TRBV4-1 and TRBJ2-6, with TRBD1 as a possible D gene (5 bases). Trimming took 1 base from V and 4 from J, leaving 14 bases between them. Germline V lookup: CDR1 MGHRA, CDR2 YSYEKL. The CDR3 contains 17 residues. CDR3 loop: CASSQGGVATGANVLTF. In DNA, the CDR3 is TGCGCCAGCAGCCAAGGGGGCGTCGCGACCGGGGCCAACGTCCTGACTTTC.

The chain couples TRBV5-4 to TRBJ2-3; 14 bases match TRBD2. The CDR3 runs 18 residues. Trimming cost V 4 bases and J 5 bases; bases outside gene matches: 12. The V gene's germline CDR1 is SGHNT and CDR2 YYREEE (reference sequence). The CDR3: CASSPMAGTSGRLDTQYF. CDR3 bases: TGTGCCAGCAGCCCAATGGCCGGGACTAGCGGGAGATTAGATACGCAGTATTTT.

This chain uses TRBV4-2 with TRBJ2-3, with no clear D. Germline V gene lookup returns CDR1 LGHNA and CDR2 YNFKEQ. The CDR3 is 14 amino acids. The ends were cut back, 0 bases at V and 1 base at J, with 5 bases in the middle. The chain's CDR3 is CASSQDRGTDTQYF. DNA of the CDR3: TGTGCCAGCAGCCAAGATCGCGGCACAGATACGCAGTATTTT.

The chain employs TRBV19 and TRBJ1-1, with D perhaps TRBD1 (6 bases). The V end lost 5 bases, the J end lost 1 base, and 11 bases lay between the germline ends. The CDR3 covers 14 residues. Germline V CDR1 and CDR2: LNHDA, SQIVND (reference sequence). CDR3 DNA: TGTGCCAGTAGTCCCATAGGGGGGAACACTGAAGCTTTCTTT. It codes for CASSPIGGNTEAFF.

V is TRBV28 and J is TRBJ1-1, with 9 nucleotides matching TRBD1. CDR1 is MDHEN, CDR2 SYDVKM, per germline. The junction had 19 bases not matched to a gene; V was cut back by 3 bases and J by 5 bases. CDR3 length: 19 residues. The CDR3 sequence: CASSFTVRTGAIRNTEAFF. The CDR3 nucleotides are TGTGCCAGCAGTTTCACTGTTAGGACAGGGGCCATAAGGAATACTGAAGCTTTCTTT.

The chain recombines TRBV20-1 with TRBJ2-5; D may be TRBD1 (6 bases). V was pared by 3 bases and J by 2 bases, with 13 bases between. In germline, CDR1 is DFQATT, CDR2 SNEGSKA (reference sequence). The length of the CDR3 is 14 residues. The CDR3 DNA reads as TGCAGTGCTAGTGTGACAGGCGTTCAAGAGACCCAGTACTTC. Translation: CSASVTGVQETQYF.

V gene TRBV6-5 combines with J gene TRBJ1-2; 10 bases are shared with TRBD1. This CDR3 has 14 residues. V lost 5 bases and J lost 7; bases outside the gene matches: 7. CDR1 MNHEY and CDR2 SVGAGI come from the germline V gene. Here the CDR3 DNA reads TGTGCCAGCAGTAAGACCGGGACAGGGGTTGGCTACACCTTC. Translating it yields CASSKTGTGVGYTF.

The V gene is TRBV27, the J gene TRBJ2-1; TRBD2 aligns across 7 bases. Looked up from germline, CDR1 is MNHEY and CDR2 is SMNVEV (reference sequence). J was trimmed by 0 bases and V by 6 bases; bases with no gene match: 11. The CDR3 runs 17 residues. The DNA for the CDR3 is TGTGCCAGCAGACATACGCTCGGGGGGAGCTCCTACAATGAGCAGTTCTTC. Its translation is CASRHTLGGSSYNEQFF.

A single count supports this clone. The chain uses TRBV11-2 and TRBJ1-2; weak D call: TRBD1 (6 bases). Trimming stripped 5 bases from V and 7 bases from J, with 14 bases between. The CDR3 totals 13 residues. CDR1 is SGHAT, CDR2 FQNNGV, per germline. The CDR3 spells CASSLLGARGYTF. For the CDR3, the DNA is TGTGCCAGCAGCCTACTGGGGGCGCGTGGCTACACCTTC.

The V call is TRBV5-5, the J call TRBJ1-2; D remains unclear. Germline CDR1 and CDR2: SGHKS and YYEKEE (reference sequence). With 0 bases removed from V and 4 bases from J, the gap between germline ends came to 10 bases. The length of the CDR3 is 14 residues. This CDR3 reads CASSLGGMGYGYTF. The CDR3 DNA reads TGTGCCAGCAGCTTGGGAGGGATGGGCTATGGCTACACCTTC. The complete variable domain, with remaining parts taken from reference TRBV5-5 and TRBJ1-2, reads DAGVTQSPTHLIKTRGQQVTLRCSPISGHKSVSWYQQVLGQGPQFIFQYYEKEERGRGNFPDRFSARQFPNYSSELNVNALLLGDSALYLCASSLGGMGYGYTFGSGTRLTVV.

The V and J genes are TRBV4-1 and TRBJ1-1; D ambiguous. The germline gives CDR1 MGHRA, CDR2 YSYEKL. The length of the CDR3 is 16 residues. The V end lost 6 bases, the J end lost 0 bases, and 17 bases lay between the germline ends. The CDR3 DNA is TGCGCCAGCAGTATGACCTCGGGAGGCATGAACACTGAAGCTTTCTTT. Encoded protein: CASSMTSGGMNTEAFF.

The CDR3 DNA reads TGTGCCAGCAGCTTGGGAGACAGGGACAATCAGCCCCAGCATTTT. This sequence encodes CASSLGDRDNQPQHF. The chain couples TRBV7-9 to TRBJ1-5, with 7 positions matching TRBD1. This CDR3 is 15 amino acids long. Trimming cost V 3 bases and J 3 bases; bases outside gene matches: 5. Per the germline V gene, CDR1 is SEHNR and CDR2 is FQNEAQ (reference sequence). The entire variable domain, with the rest obtained from reference TRBV7-9 and TRBJ1-5, is as follows: DTGVSQNPRHKITKRGQNVTFRCDPISEHNRLYWYRQTLGQGPEFLTYFQNEAQLEKSRLLSDRFSAERPKGSFSTLEIQRTEQGDSAMYLCASSLGDRDNQPQHFGDGTRLSIL.

This chain uses TRBV14 with TRBJ2-2, with D possibly TRBD1 on 5 matching bases. The CDR3 totals 13 residues. Germline loops: CDR1 SGHDN, CDR2 FVKESK. Trimming took off 8 bases at V and 1 base at J, with 8 bases between the two ends. The CDR3 loop is CASQGMNTGELFF. Written as DNA, the CDR3 is TGTGCCAGCCAGGGTATGAACACCGGGGAGCTGTTTTTT.

The rearrangement links TRBV7-2 to TRBJ2-7; 12 bases map to TRBD2. CDR3 length: 14 amino acids. The ends lost 5 bases at V and 3 bases at J; junction bases unmatched: 2. CDR1 and CDR2 from the germline V gene are SGHTA and FQGNSA. The CDR3 nucleotides are TGTGCCAGCAGCCGGACTAGCGGGAACTACGAGCAGTACTTC. This encodes CASSRTSGNYEQYF. Full variable domain (outside the CDR3, taken from reference TRBV7-2 and TRBJ2-7): GAGVSQSPSNKVTEKGKDVELRCDPISGHTALYWYRQSLGQGLEFLIYFQGNSAPDKSGLPSDRFSAERTGGSVSTLTIQRTQQEDSAVYLCASSRTSGNYEQYFGPGTRLTVT.

The DNA of the CDR3 is TGTGCCAGCAGTCCGACACGGGATAACTATGGCTACACCTTC. It is translated as CASSPTRDNYGYTF. The chain links TRBV2 to TRBJ1-2; no reliable D call. CDR3 length: 14 amino acids. V was clipped by 5 bases and J by 1 base, with 11 bases between them. Germline lookup yields CDR1 SNHLY and CDR2 FYNNEI.

The chain is built from TRBV28 and TRBJ2-7; the match to TRBD1 covers 8 bases. V shed 6 bases, J shed 3 bases, and the junction held 13 bases outside the gene matches. This CDR3 contains 16 residues. Germline V lookup: CDR1 MDHEN, CDR2 SYDVKM. CDR3 coding DNA: TGTGCCAGCAGCCAAACTGAGACAGGGGTTTACTACGAGCAGTACTTC. Amino acids: CASSQTETGVYYEQYF.

Of note for this clone: The sample has other DNA sequences that encode this CDR3 too. The chain recombines TRBV9 with TRBJ2-2; TRBD1 matches 7 bases. This CDR3 spans 12 amino acids. Trimming took 7 bases from V and 4 from J; bases not matched to a gene: 1. Germline V lookup: CDR1 SGDLS, CDR2 YYNGEE. CDR3 residues: CASSGGTGELFF. CDR3 in DNA: TGTGCCAGCTCAGGGGGCACCGGGGAGCTGTTTTTT.

The V and J genes are TRBV5-1 and TRBJ1-1; D perhaps matches TRBD1 (5 bases). The germline gives CDR1 SGHRS, CDR2 YFSETQ. Trimming took off 6 bases at V and 10 bases at J, with 16 bases between the two ends. The CDR3 spans 12 residues. The CDR3 reads CASTSNGGTAFF. As DNA, the CDR3 is TGCGCCAGCACGTCCAATGGGGGGACAGCTTTCTTT.

The rearrangement links TRBV6-5 to TRBJ1-1, with TRBD1 as a possible D gene (6 bases). The length of the CDR3 is 13 residues. The germline CDR1 and CDR2 sequences are MNHEY and SVGAGI. Trimming left V 6 bases short and J 3 bases short, with 11 bases between. The CDR3 region is CASRERGYTEAFF. CDR3 sequence (DNA): TGTGCCAGCAGAGAGAGGGGGTACACTGAAGCTTTCTTT.

The chain recombines TRBV29-1 with TRBJ2-1, with a weak D call TRBD1 (7 bases). Germline loops: CDR1 SQVTM, CDR2 ANQGSEA. This CDR3 is 14 amino acids long. V lost 5 bases to trimming and J lost 4 bases, with 15 bases between them. This CDR3 reads CSVRGRGAYNEQFF. The CDR3 DNA reads as TGCAGCGTTAGAGGCAGGGGGGCTTACAATGAGCAGTTCTTC.

The chain joins TRBV7-8 to TRBJ2-3; D possibly corresponds to TRBD1 (5 bases). This CDR3 comprises 12 residues. Trimming took off 5 bases at V and 4 bases at J, with 7 bases between the two ends. Germline CDR1 reads SGHVS; CDR2 reads FQNEAQ. The CDR3 DNA follows: TGTGCCAGCAGCCAAGGGGCAGATACGCAGTATTTT. Its translation is CASSQGADTQYF.